Listed below are T cell receptor beta chains from one sample, sequenced in a study of Ad26.COV2.S vaccination and SARS-CoV-2 variants. Here immunoSEQ multiplex PCR was the method, and the copy in TCRdb shows in-frame clones only, minus some. The sample yields hundreds of thousands of clones, around 87% seen once. Here the sequenced sample was peripheral blood, taken in a trial of Ad26.COV2.S vaccine versus placebo. These TCRs come from a person aged 18 to 65 who received the Ad26.COV2.S COVID-19 vaccine or a placebo. The CDR3 runs from the conserved cysteine through the conserved F or W. Fields, in order: V gene, clone size, D gene, J gene, CDR3 DNA, CDR3 protein. A D gene is named only where the DNA matches it firmly. Not all rows give a size; the values are once, few, many and, for expanded clones, a class.

v_gene: TRBV15
abundance: -
d_gene: -
j_gene: TRBJ1-5
CDR3nt: TGTGCCACCAGCAGAGATCCGGCCAGCAATCAGCCCCAGCATTTT
CDR3aa: CATSRDPASNQPQHF

v_gene: TRBV7-9
abundance: -
d_gene: TRBD1
j_gene: TRBJ1-4
CDR3nt: TGTGCCAGCAGCCCCAGGACAGGGGGTATCGAACTGTTTTTT
CDR3aa: CASSPRTGGIELFF

v_gene: TRBV9
abundance: -
d_gene: -
j_gene: TRBJ1-2
CDR3nt: TGTGCCAGCAGCGTTCGGGGGGCCGGGGACTATGGCTACACCTTC
CDR3aa: CASSVRGAGDYGYTF

v_gene: TRBV9
abundance: -
d_gene: TRBD2
j_gene: TRBJ2-5
CDR3nt: TGTGCCAGCAGCGGTAGCGGGGTACAAGAGACCCAGTACTTC
CDR3aa: CASSGSGVQETQYF

v_gene: TRBV29-1
abundance: -
d_gene: -
j_gene: TRBJ2-7
CDR3nt: TGCAGCGTGCAGGGACTCCTCGAGCCCTACGAGCAGTACTTC
CDR3aa: CSVQGLLEPYEQYF

v_gene: TRBV5-1
abundance: -
d_gene: TRBD2
j_gene: TRBJ2-5
CDR3nt: TGCGCCAGCAGGCAGACTAGCGGGAAGACCCAGTACTTC
CDR3aa: CASRQTSGKTQYF

v_gene: TRBV4-3
abundance: -
d_gene: -
j_gene: TRBJ1-1
CDR3nt: TGCGCCAGCAGCCACGAGACGAGCTCTGAAGCTTTCTTT
CDR3aa: CASSHETSSEAFF

v_gene: TRBV4-1
abundance: -
d_gene: TRBD2
j_gene: TRBJ2-1
CDR3nt: TGCGCCAGCAGCCAAGACCGACTTATAGCGGGGGGCCCTAATGAGCAGTTCTTC
CDR3aa: CASSQDRLIAGGPNEQFF

v_gene: TRBV7-9
abundance: few
d_gene: -
j_gene: TRBJ2-6
CDR3nt: TGTGCCAGCAGCTTAAGTAGGACAGACTTTACTGGGGCCAACGTCCTGACTTTC
CDR3aa: CASSLSRTDFTGANVLTF

v_gene: TRBV29-1
abundance: -
d_gene: -
j_gene: TRBJ1-5
CDR3nt: TGCAGCGTTGGGGCCGGGATGCACGGGCAGCCCCAGCATTTT
CDR3aa: CSVGAGMHGQPQHF

v_gene: TRBV5-1
abundance: -
d_gene: TRBD1
j_gene: TRBJ1-2
CDR3nt: TGCGCCAGCAGCTCGGGGACAGGGGATATTGGCTACACCTTC
CDR3aa: CASSSGTGDIGYTF

v_gene: TRBV6-2/TRBV6-3
abundance: -
d_gene: TRBD1
j_gene: TRBJ1-5
CDR3nt: TGTGCCAGCAGTTACTCTCCGACAGGGCGGCTATATCAGCCCCAGCATTTT
CDR3aa: CASSYSPTGRLYQPQHF

v_gene: TRBV16
abundance: -
d_gene: TRBD1
j_gene: TRBJ1-5
CDR3nt: TGTGCCAGCAGCCAACGGGACAGGGGATCGCTTAGCAATCAGCCCCAGCATTTT
CDR3aa: CASSQRDRGSLSNQPQHF

v_gene: TRBV30
abundance: once
d_gene: -
j_gene: TRBJ2-6
CDR3nt: TGTGCCTGGAGTAAGATTTCTGGGGCCAACGTCCTGACTTTC
CDR3aa: CAWSKISGANVLTF

v_gene: TRBV7-9
abundance: few
d_gene: -
j_gene: TRBJ2-1
CDR3nt: TGTGCCAGCAGCTTAGGCCCTGGGTGGGACAATGAGCAGTTCTTC
CDR3aa: CASSLGPGWDNEQFF

v_gene: TRBV10-3
abundance: -
d_gene: TRBD1
j_gene: TRBJ1-2
CDR3nt: TGTGCCATCAGGATCTCGGGACAGGCTATCGGGAACTATGGCTACACCTTC
CDR3aa: CAIRISGQAIGNYGYTF

v_gene: TRBV4-1
abundance: -
d_gene: -
j_gene: TRBJ2-3
CDR3nt: TGCGCCAGCAGCCATATTCGAGGGCAGGGGCCAGATACGCAGTATTTT
CDR3aa: CASSHIRGQGPDTQYF

v_gene: TRBV6-5
abundance: -
d_gene: -
j_gene: TRBJ2-7
CDR3nt: TGTGCCAGCAGAAACGACAGGCTCCCCTCCTACGAGCAGTACTTC
CDR3aa: CASRNDRLPSYEQYF

v_gene: TRBV7-8
abundance: -
d_gene: -
j_gene: TRBJ1-5
CDR3nt: TGTGCCAGCAGCTTTGCTGAGGTTGAGACCCAGCATTTT
CDR3aa: CASSFAEVETQHF

v_gene: TRBV7-9
abundance: -
d_gene: -
j_gene: TRBJ2-7
CDR3nt: TGTGCCAGCAGCTTAGCGGGGGGTAGAGCCTACGAGCAGTACTTC
CDR3aa: CASSLAGGRAYEQYF

v_gene: TRBV5-1
abundance: -
d_gene: TRBD1
j_gene: TRBJ1-5
CDR3nt: TGCGCCAGCAGCCCCTCCGGGACAGTCAATCAGCCCCAGCATTTT
CDR3aa: CASSPSGTVNQPQHF

v_gene: TRBV30
abundance: -
d_gene: -
j_gene: TRBJ1-1
CDR3nt: TGTGCCTGGAGTCAACAGGGGAACACTGAAGCTTTCTTT
CDR3aa: CAWSQQGNTEAFF

v_gene: TRBV5-1
abundance: -
d_gene: -
j_gene: TRBJ1-1
CDR3nt: TGCGCCAGCAGCAAGGGTCCCTCGGCGGACACTGAAGCTTTCTTT
CDR3aa: CASSKGPSADTEAFF

v_gene: TRBV11-3
abundance: -
d_gene: -
j_gene: TRBJ2-5
CDR3nt: TGTGCCAGCAGCTTAGGATTGGTCGGGGGGCCCTACCGAGAGACCCAGTACTTC
CDR3aa: CASSLGLVGGPYRETQYF

v_gene: TRBV7-9
abundance: -
d_gene: -
j_gene: TRBJ1-4
CDR3nt: TGTGCCAGCAGCGAACGACCAGGGGCGGAAAATGAAAAACTGTTTTTT
CDR3aa: CASSERPGAENEKLFF

v_gene: TRBV29-1
abundance: -
d_gene: TRBD2
j_gene: TRBJ2-7
CDR3nt: TGCAGCGTCTCCAGCGGGGGATCAACCTACGAGCAGTACTTC
CDR3aa: CSVSSGGSTYEQYF

v_gene: TRBV3-1/TRBV3-2
abundance: once
d_gene: -
j_gene: TRBJ1-2
CDR3nt: TGTGCCAGCAGCTATCTTCAGGTCGGGGTTTATGGCTACACCTTC
CDR3aa: CASSYLQVGVYGYTF

v_gene: TRBV5-1
abundance: -
d_gene: TRBD1
j_gene: TRBJ1-2
CDR3nt: TGCGCCAGCAGCAGGAGGGGGACAGGGGAATATGGCTACACCTTC
CDR3aa: CASSRRGTGEYGYTF